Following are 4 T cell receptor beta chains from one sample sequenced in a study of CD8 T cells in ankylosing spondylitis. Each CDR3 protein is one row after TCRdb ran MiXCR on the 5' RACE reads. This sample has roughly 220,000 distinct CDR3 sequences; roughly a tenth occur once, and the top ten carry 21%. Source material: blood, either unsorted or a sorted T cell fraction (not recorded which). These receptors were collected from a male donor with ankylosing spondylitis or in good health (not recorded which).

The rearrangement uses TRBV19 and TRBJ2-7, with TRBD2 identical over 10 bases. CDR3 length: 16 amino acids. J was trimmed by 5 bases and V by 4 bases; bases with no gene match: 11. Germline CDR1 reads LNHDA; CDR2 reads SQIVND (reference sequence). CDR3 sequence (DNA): TGTGCCAGTAGTACAAGCGGGGGGGCCCCCATGAACGAGCAGTACTTC. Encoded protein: CASSTSGGAPMNEQYF.

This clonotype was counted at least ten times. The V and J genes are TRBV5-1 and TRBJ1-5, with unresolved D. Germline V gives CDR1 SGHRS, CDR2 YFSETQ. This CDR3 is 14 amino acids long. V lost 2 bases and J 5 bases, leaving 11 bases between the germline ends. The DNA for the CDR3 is TGCGCCAGCAGCTTTCGACCAGCTGATCAGCCCCAGCATTTT. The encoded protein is CASSFRPADQPQHF.

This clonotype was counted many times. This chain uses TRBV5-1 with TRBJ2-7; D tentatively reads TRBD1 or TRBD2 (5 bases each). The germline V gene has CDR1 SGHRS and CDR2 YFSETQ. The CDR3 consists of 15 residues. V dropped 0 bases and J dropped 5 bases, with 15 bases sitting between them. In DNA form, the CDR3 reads TGCGCCAGCAGCTTGGATTATGGCCGGGGCGACGAGCAGTACTTC. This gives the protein CASSLDYGRGDEQYF.

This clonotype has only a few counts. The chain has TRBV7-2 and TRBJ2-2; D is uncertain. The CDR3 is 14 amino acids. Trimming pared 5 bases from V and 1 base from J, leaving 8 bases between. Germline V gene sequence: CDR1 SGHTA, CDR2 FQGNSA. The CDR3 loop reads CASSPRWNTGELFF. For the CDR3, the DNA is TGTGCCAGCAGCCCGCGGTGGAACACCGGGGAGCTGTTTTTT.